The clone carrying this TCR beta chain appeared many times. The sample originates from a study of regulatory T cells in long-lasting Graves disease. For TCR beta, libraries came from iRepertoire HTBI primers and Arm-PCR of CDR3 regions. From the multiplex PCR reads, TCRdb called clonotypes with MiXCR, one entry per CDR3 protein. Of 350,000 to 500,000 distinct CDR3 sequences listed, about a sixth are singletons. The time point was: newly diagnosed GD, antithyroid drugs for less than 3 months. The TCR library was prepared using RNA isolated from PBMCs. The same specimen was also included in a second study, on T cells in Graves' hyperthyroidism and ophthalmopathy. From that second work: The HTBI set primed first-round TCR CDR3 RT-PCR.

The receptor was isolated from a young woman with Graves disease. The source was peripheral blood mononuclear cells (PBMCs), collected at new diagnosis, from a patient treated with antithyroid drugs.

The CDR3 sequence: CASSLLGSGSGEQYF. Here the CDR3 DNA reads TGTGCCAGCAGCCTACTAGGGAGCGGGAGTGGCGAGCAGTACTTC. This chain connects TRBV28 to TRBJ2-7, with 8 bases lining up with TRBD2. This CDR3 comprises 15 residues. Germline loops: CDR1 MDHEN, CDR2 SYDVKM. V dropped 6 bases and J dropped 6; count of bases not matched to a gene: 13.